This T cell receptor beta chain was sequenced for a study of blood T cell repertoires in COVID-19. Study at large: Italy, Spain and the United States were the sources of the convalescent and acute COVID-19 samples.

The CDR3 spans 14 residues. V lost 10 bases to trimming and J lost 5 bases; unmatched junction nucleotides: 11. CDR1 and CDR2 from the germline V gene are MDHEN and SYDVKM. Per the study methods: Estimation of nucleated cell counts was performed using reference gene primer amplification. Clones were sequenced by immunoSEQ multiplex PCR, and TCRdb holds only the in-frame ones, with some missing. V, J and clone size are taken as reported in that table, and D and trimming were inferred from the DNA itself. The data show around 250,000 clones, 70% to 90% seen once. Participants were aged roughly 18 to 89 years from approximately 24 US areas. Participant-given clinical history determined each cohort assignment.

The rearrangement uses TRBV28 and TRBJ2-5; 9 bases match TRBD2. The receptor's source is a woman between 25 and 40 years old with acute COVID-19. Source material: PBMCs or T cells enriched from blood (not recorded which). The CDR3 nucleotides read TGTGCCACTGATAGGGCTAGCGGGATGGAGACCCAGTACTTC. Residues: CATDRASGMETQYF.